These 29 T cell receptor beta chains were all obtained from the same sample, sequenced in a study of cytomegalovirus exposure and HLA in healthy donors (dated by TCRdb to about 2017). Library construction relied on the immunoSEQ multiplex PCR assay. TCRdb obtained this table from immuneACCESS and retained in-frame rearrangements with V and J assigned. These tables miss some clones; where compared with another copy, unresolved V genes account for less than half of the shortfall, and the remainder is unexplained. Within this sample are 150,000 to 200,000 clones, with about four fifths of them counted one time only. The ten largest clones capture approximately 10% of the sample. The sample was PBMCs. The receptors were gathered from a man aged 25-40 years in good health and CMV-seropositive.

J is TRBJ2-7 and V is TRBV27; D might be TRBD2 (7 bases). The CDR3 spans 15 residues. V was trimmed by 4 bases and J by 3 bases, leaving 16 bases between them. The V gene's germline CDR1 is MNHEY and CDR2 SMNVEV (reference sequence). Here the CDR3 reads CASSSEAGQIYEQYF. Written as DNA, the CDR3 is TGTGCCAGCAGTTCGGAAGCGGGACAAATCTACGAGCAGTACTTC.

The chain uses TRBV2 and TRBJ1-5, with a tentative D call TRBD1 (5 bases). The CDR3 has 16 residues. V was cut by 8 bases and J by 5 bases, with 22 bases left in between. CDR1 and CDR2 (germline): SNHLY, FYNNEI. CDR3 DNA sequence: TGTGCCAGCGCCCGGGGACGGGGGGGATATGATCAGCCCCAGCATTTT. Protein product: CASARGRGGYDQPQHF.

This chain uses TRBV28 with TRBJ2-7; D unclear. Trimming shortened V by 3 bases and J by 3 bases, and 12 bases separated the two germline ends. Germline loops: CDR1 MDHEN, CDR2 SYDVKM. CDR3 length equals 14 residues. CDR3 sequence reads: CASSFPQTIYEQYF. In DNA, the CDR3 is TGTGCCAGCAGTTTCCCACAGACCATCTACGAGCAGTACTTC.

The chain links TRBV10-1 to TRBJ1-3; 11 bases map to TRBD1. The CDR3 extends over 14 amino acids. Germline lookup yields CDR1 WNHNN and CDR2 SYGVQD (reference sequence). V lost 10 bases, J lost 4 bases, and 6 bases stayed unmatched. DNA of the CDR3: TGCGCCAAAAGGACAGGGGGCGCCGGAAACACCATATATTTT. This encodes CAKRTGGAGNTIYF.

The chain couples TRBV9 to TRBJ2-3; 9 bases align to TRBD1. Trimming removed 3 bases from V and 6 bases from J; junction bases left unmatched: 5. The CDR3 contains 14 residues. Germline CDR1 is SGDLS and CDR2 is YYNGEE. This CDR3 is CASSEGQGFDTQYF. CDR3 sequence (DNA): TGTGCCAGCAGCGAGGGACAGGGCTTTGATACGCAGTATTTT.

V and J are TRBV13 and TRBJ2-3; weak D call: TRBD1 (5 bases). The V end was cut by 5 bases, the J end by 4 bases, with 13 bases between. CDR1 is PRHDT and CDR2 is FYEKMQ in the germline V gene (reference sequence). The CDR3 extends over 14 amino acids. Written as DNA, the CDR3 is TGTGCCAGCAGCCCCTGGCAGGGTGCAGATACGCAGTATTTT. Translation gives CASSPWQGADTQYF.

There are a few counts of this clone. The CDR3 region has the DNA TGCGCCAGCAGCCAAGATCGGTCCCCGGTGGAGACCCAGTACTTC. This sequence encodes CASSQDRSPVETQYF. This chain uses TRBV4-1 with TRBJ2-5; D unclear. CDR1 and CDR2 (germline): MGHRA, YSYEKL. Trimming removed 0 bases from V and 5 bases from J, with 13 bases in between. There are 15 residues in the CDR3.

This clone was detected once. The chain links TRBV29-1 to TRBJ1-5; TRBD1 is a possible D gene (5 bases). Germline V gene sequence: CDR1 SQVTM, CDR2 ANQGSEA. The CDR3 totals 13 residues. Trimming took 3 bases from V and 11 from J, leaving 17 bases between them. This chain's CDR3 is CSVDEDNLGAQHF. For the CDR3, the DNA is TGCAGCGTTGATGAGGACAACCTAGGGGCCCAGCATTTT.

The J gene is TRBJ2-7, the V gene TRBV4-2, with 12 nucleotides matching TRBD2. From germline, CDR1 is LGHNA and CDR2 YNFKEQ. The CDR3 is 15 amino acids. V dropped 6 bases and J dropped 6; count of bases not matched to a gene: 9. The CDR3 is CASSPSGRATGEQYF. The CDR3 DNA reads TGTGCCAGCAGTCCTAGCGGGAGGGCCACGGGCGAGCAGTACTTC.

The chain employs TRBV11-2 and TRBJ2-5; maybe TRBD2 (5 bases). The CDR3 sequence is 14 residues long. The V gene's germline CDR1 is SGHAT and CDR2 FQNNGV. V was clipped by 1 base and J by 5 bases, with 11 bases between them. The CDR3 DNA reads TGTGCCAGCAGCTTAGTACTAGTGGGGGAGACCCAGTACTTC. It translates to CASSLVLVGETQYF.

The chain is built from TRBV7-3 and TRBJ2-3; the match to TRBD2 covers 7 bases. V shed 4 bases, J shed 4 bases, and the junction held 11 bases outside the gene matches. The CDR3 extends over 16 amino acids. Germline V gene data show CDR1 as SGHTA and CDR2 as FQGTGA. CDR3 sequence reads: CASSSGLGKTADTQYF. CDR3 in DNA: TGTGCCAGCAGCTCCGGACTAGGGAAGACGGCAGATACGCAGTATTTT.

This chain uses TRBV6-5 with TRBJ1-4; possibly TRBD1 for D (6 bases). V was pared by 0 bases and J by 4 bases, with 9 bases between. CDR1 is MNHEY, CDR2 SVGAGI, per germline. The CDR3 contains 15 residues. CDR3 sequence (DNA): TGTGCCAGCAGTTACTCTTACAGGGATAATGAAAAACTGTTTTTT. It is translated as CASSYSYRDNEKLFF.

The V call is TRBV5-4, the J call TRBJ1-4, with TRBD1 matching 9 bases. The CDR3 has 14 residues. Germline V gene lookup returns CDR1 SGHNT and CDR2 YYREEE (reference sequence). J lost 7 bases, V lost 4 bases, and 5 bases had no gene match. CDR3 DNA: TGTGCCAGCAGCAGCGGGACAGGGTTTGAAAAACTGTTTTTT. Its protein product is CASSSGTGFEKLFF. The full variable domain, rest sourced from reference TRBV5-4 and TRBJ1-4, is ETGVTQSPTHLIKTRGQQVTLRCSSQSGHNTVSWYQQALGQGPQFIFQYYREEENGRGNFPPRFSGLQFPNYSSELNVNALELDDSALYLCASSSGTGFEKLFFGSGTQLSVL.

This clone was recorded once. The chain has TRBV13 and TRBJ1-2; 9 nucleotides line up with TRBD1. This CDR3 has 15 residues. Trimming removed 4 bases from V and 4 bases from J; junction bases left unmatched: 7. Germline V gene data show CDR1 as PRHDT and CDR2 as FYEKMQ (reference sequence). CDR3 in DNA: TGTGCCAGCAGCTCCGACAGACAGGGGGTCTATGGCTACACCTTC. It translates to CASSSDRQGVYGYTF.

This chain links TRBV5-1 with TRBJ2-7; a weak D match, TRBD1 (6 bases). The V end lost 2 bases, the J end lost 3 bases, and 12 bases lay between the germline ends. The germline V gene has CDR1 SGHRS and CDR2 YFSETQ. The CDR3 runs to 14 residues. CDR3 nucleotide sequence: TGCGCCAGCAGCTTCGGACAGCTAATCTACGAGCAGTACTTC. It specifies CASSFGQLIYEQYF.

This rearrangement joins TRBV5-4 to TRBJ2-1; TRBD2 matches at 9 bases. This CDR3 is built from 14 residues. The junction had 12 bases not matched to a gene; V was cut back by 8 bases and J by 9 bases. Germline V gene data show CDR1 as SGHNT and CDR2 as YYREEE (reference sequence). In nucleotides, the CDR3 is TGTGCCAGTAAACAGTTCAGCGGGGGGTTTGAGCAGTTCTTC. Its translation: CASKQFSGGFEQFF.

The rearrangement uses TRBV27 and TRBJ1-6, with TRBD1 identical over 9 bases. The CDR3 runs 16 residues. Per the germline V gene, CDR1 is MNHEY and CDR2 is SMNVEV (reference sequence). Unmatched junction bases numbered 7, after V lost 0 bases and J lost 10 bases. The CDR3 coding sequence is TGTGCCAGCAGTTTATCAGGGACAGGGTTTCAATCACCCCTCCACTTT. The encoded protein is CASSLSGTGFQSPLHF.

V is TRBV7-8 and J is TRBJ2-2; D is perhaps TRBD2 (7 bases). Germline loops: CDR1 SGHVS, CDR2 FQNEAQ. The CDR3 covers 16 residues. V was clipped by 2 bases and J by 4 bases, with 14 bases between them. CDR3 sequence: CASSLKAGARTGELFF. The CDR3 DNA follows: TGTGCCAGCAGCTTAAAGGCGGGGGCCCGCACCGGGGAGCTGTTTTTT.

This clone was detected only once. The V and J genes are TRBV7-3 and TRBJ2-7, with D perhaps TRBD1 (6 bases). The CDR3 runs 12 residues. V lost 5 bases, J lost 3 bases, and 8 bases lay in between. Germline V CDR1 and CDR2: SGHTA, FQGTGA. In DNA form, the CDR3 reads TGTGCCAGCAGCGGGACATTCTACGAGCAGTACTTC. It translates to CASSGTFYEQYF. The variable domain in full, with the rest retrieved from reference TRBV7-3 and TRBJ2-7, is GAGVSQTPSNKVTEKGKYVELRCDPISGHTALYWYRQSLGQGPEFLIYFQGTGAADDSGLPNDRFFAVRPEGSVSTLKIQRTERGDSAVYLCASSGTFYEQYFGPGTRLTVT.

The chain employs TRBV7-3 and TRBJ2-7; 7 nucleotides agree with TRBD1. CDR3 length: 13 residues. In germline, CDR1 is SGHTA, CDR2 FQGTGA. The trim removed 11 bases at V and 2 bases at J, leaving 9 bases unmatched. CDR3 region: CAGTEAGTYEQYF. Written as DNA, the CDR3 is TGTGCCGGGACAGAAGCCGGGACCTACGAGCAGTACTTC.

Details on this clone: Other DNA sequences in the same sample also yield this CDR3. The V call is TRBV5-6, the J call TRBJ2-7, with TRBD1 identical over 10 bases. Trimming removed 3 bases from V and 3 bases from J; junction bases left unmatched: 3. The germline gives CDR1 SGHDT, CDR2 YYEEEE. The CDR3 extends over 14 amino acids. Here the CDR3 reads CASSSGTGVYEQYF. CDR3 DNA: TGTGCCAGCAGCTCTGGGACAGGGGTCTACGAGCAGTACTTC.

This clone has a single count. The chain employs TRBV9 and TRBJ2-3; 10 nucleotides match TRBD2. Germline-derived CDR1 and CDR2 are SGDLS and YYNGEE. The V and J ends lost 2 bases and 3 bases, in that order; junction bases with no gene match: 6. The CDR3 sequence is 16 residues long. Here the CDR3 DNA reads TGTGCCAGCAGCGTGTTTAGCGGGGGGTCTACAGATACGCAGTATTTT. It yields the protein CASSVFSGGSTDTQYF. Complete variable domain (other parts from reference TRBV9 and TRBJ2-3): DSGVTQTPKHLITATGQRVTLRCSPRSGDLSVYWYQQSLDQGLQFLIQYYNGEERAKGNILERFSAQQFPDLHSELNLSSLELGDSALYFCASSVFSGGSTDTQYFGPGTRLTVL.

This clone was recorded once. CDR3 in amino acids: CASSLQTETDTQYF. CDR3 bases: TGTGCCAGCAGTTTACAAACAGAGACAGATACGCAGTATTTT. V and J are TRBV28 and TRBJ2-3; D is unresolved. The CDR3 runs to 14 residues. The V end lost 2 bases, the J end lost 3 bases, and 9 bases lay between the germline ends. Germline values: CDR1 MDHEN, CDR2 SYDVKM.

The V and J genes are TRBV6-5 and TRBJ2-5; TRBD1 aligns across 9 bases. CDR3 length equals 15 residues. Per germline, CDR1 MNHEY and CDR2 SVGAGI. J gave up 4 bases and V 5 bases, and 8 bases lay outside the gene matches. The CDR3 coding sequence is TGTGCCAGCAGTACCCCGGGACAGGGTGTAGAGACCCAGTACTTC. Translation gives CASSTPGQGVETQYF.

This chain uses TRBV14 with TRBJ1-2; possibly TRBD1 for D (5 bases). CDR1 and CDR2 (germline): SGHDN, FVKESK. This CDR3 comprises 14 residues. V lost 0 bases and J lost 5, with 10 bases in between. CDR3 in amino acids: CASSQDSGPYGYTF. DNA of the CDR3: TGTGCCAGCAGCCAAGATTCAGGGCCTTATGGCTACACCTTC. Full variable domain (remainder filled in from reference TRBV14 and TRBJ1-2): EAGVTQFPSHSVIEKGQTVTLRCDPISGHDNLYWYRRVMGKEIKFLLHFVKESKQDESGMPNNRFLAERTGGTYSTLKVQPAELEDSGVYFCASSQDSGPYGYTFGSGTRLTVV.

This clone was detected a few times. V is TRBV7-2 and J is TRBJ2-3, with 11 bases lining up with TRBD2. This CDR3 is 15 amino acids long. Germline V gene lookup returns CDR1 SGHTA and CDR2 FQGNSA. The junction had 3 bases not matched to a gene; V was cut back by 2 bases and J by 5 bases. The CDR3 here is CASSLLSGRGDTQYF. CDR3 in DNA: TGTGCCAGCAGCTTACTTAGCGGGAGGGGAGATACGCAGTATTTT. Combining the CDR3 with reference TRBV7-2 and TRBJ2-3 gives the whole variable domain GAGVSQSPSNKVTEKGKDVELRCDPISGHTALYWYRQSLGQGLEFLIYFQGNSAPDKSGLPSDRFSAERTGGSVSTLTIQRTQQEDSAVYLCASSLLSGRGDTQYFGPGTRLTVL.

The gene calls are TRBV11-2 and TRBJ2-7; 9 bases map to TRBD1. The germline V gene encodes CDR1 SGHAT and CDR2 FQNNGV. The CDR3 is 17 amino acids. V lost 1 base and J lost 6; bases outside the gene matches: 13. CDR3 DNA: TGTGCCAGCAGCTTAGCCCACCGGGACAGGGTAATCTCCGAGCAGTACTTC. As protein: CASSLAHRDRVISEQYF.

The CDR3 loop is CASSPVGTDYNEQFF. As DNA, the CDR3 is TGTGCCAGCAGCCCCGTCGGGACAGACTACAATGAGCAGTTCTTC. The V call is TRBV11-3, the J call TRBJ2-1; TRBD1 matches at 7 bases. The CDR3 spans 15 residues. CDR1 and CDR2 (germline): SGHNT, YENEEA. V lost 5 bases to trimming and J lost 3 bases; unmatched junction nucleotides: 7.

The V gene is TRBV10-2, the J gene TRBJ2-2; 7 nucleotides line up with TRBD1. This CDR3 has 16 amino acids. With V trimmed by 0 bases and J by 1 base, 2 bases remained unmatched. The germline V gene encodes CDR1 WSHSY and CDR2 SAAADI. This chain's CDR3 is CASSESRDRNTGELFF. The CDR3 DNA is TGCGCCAGCAGTGAGTCGAGGGACAGGAACACCGGGGAGCTGTTTTTT.